This section outlines one T cell receptor (beta chain) sequence together with its context. Its antigen is undetermined. Trimming took off 6 bases at V and 4 bases at J, with 13 bases between the two ends. Germline assignment: CDR1 SGHDT and CDR2 YYEEEE. This CDR3 comprises 14 residues. TCRdb's table, derived via immunoSEQ multiplex PCR, lists solely in-frame clones and lacks some. The sample yields more than 15,000 clones, 84% seen once. This entry comes from a study of lymphopenia after photon versus proton radiotherapy. The study's findings and limits: Authors raise, but do not show, better survival with proton therapy. Relative stability marked proton patients; photon patients lost diversity and naive cells. Post-nadir diversity loss with photons came from oligoclonal expansion, particularly CD8+ Temra cells.

The TCR was taken from a woman aged 45-60 years with pancreatic cancer. The chain couples TRBV5-6 to TRBJ1-4; a weak D match, TRBD1 (5 bases). The sample here was peripheral blood, taken from a patient treated with photon-based radiotherapy. CDR3 bases: TGTGCCAGCACAAGGGACCCTATTAATGAAAAACTGTTTTTT. Translated, it gives CASTRDPINEKLFF.